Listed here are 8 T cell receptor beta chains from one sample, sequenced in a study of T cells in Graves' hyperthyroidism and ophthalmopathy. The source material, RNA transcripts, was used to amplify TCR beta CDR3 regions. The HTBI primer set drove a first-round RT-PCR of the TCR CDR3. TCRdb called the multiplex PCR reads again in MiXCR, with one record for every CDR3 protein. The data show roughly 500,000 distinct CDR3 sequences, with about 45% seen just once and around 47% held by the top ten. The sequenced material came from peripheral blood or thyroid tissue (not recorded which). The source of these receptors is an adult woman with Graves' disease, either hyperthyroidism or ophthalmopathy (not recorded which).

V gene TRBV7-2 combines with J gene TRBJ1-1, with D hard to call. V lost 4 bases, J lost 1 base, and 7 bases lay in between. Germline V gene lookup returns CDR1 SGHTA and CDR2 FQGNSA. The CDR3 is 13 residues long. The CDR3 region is CASSSSENTEAFF. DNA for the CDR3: TGTGCCAGCAGCTCTTCGGAGAACACTGAAGCTTTCTTT. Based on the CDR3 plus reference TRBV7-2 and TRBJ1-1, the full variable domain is GAGVSQSPSNKVTEKGKDVELRCDPISGHTALYWYRQSLGQGLEFLIYFQGNSAPDKSGLPSDRFSAERTGGSVSTLTIQRTQQEDSAVYLCASSSSENTEAFFGQGTRLTVV.

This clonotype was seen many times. The CDR3: CSVQTGVGNQPQHF. The CDR3 bases are TGCAGCGTTCAGACAGGGGTAGGCAATCAGCCCCAGCATTTT. The chain is built from TRBV29-1 and TRBJ1-5; 8 bases align to TRBD1. The J segment lost 2 bases and the V segment lost 5 bases, leaving 5 bases of the junction unmatched. Per germline, CDR1 SQVTM and CDR2 ANQGSEA. The CDR3 spans 14 residues.

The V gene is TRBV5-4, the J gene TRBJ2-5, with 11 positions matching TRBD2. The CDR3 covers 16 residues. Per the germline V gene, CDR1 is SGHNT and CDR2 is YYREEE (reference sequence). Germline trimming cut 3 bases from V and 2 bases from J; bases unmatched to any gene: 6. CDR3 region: CASSSPSGRLQETQYF. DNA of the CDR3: TGTGCCAGCAGCTCACCTAGCGGGAGGTTACAAGAGACCCAGTACTTC.

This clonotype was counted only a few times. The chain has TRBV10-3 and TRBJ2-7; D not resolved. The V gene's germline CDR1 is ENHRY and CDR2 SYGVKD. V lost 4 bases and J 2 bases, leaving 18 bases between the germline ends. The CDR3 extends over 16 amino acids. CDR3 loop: CAISASSFDITYEQYF. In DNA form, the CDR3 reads TGTGCCATCAGTGCGTCCTCCTTTGACATAACCTACGAGCAGTACTTC.

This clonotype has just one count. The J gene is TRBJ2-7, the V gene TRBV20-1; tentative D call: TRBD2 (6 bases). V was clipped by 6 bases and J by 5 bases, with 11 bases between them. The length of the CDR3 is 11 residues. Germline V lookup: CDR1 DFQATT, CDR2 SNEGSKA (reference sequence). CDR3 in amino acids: CSARLVDEQYF. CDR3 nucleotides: TGCAGTGCAAGACTAGTCGACGAGCAGTACTTC.

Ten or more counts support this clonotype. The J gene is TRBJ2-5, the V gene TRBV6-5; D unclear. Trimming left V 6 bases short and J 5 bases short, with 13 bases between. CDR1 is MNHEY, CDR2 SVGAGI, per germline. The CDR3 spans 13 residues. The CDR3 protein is CASSLLRVETQYF. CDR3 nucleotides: TGTGCCAGCAGCCTCCTGCGTGTCGAGACCCAGTACTTC.

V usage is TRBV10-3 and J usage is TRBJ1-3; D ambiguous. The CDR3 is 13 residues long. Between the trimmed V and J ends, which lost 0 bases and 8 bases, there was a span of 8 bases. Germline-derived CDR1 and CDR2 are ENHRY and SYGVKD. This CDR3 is CAISESAADTIYF. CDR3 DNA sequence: TGTGCCATCAGTGAGTCGGCTGCGGACACCATATATTTT.

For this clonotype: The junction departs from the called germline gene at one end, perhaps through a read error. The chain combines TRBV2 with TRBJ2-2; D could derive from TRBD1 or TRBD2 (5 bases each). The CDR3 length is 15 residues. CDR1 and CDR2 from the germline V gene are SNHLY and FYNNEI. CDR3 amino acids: CASSERRQGTGELSW. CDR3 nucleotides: TGTGCCAGCAGTGAGAGGCGGCAGGGAACCGGGGAGCTGTCTTGG. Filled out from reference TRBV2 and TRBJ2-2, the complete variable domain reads EPEVTQTPSHQVTQMGQEVILRCVPISNHLYFYWYRQILGQKVEFLVSFYNNEISEKSEIFDDQFSVERPDGSNFTLKIRSTKLEDSAMYFCASSERRQGTGELSWGEGSRLTVL.